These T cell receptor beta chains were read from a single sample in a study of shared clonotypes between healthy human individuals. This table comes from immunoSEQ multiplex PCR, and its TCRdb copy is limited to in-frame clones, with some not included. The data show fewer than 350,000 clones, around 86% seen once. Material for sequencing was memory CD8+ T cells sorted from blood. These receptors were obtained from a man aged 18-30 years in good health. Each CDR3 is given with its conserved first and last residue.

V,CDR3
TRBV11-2,CASSLVRADNEQFF
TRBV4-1,CASSHGTGGLNTEAFF
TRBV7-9,CASTYTGTGTPYEQYF
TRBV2,CASSEGQPNYEQYF
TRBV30,CAWSVGVYGYTF
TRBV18,CASSPTSGGETDTQYF
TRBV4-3,CASSQDEAGTGAFF
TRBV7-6,CASSHGTGDYEQYF
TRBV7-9,CASSLVGSGVETQYF
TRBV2,CASSDIAFYEQYF
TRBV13,CASSRTSGSLNEQYF
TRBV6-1,CASSGDFQETQYF
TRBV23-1,CASSGTFLEAFF
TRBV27,CASSLWRGSYEQYF
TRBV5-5,CASSPLLGTGSYEQYF
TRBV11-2,CASSLQGYNSPLHF
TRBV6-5,CASSYDSGGGYTF
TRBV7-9,CASSSTSGLGEQFF
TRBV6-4,CASSDGTSGSGANVLTF
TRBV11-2,CASGILETYEQYF
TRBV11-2,CASSPNTDGELFF
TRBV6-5,CASSYPSGSYNEQFF
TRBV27,CASSRAGDSNEQFF
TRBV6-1,CASSEVAVPYNEQFF
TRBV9,CASSVVGQGYGYTF
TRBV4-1,CASSQEFGYEQYF
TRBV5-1,CASSLEGEGTNEKLFF
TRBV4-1,CASSQDRQALLDTQYF
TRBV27,CASSRVETTDTQYF
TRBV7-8,CASSLGRASPTGELFF
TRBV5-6,CASSLDWGSEGYTF
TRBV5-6,CASSLASGTSGRYEQYF
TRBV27,CASSELRDTQYF
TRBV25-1,CASSGAGTGSTDTQYF
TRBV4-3,CASSPATRGAEQYF
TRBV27,CASSLSPLLAGTGNTQYF
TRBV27,CASSLSLGDRHYEQYF
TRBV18,CASSPGTAEVWDWTQYF